This TCR beta chain was captured in a study of blood T cells in healthy people across ages. Of note for this clonotype: Antigen: not known.

Notes on the study in general: Conclusively comparing naive with antigen-experienced cells was impossible with unsorted PBMCs.

Germline V gene sequence: CDR1 ENHRY, CDR2 SYGVKD. This CDR3 has 12 residues. The V end was cut by 6 bases, the J end by 4 bases, with 8 bases between. A sample-barcoded 5' primer and a J-beta primer mix were used in a second PCR of roughly 6 to 11 cycles. One entry per CDR3 protein results from TCRdb running MiXCR on the 5' RACE reads. The sample carries 1,100,000 or so distinct CDR3 sequences, less than 50% recorded once. The TCR was taken from a woman aged 60-75 years in good health. The sample taken for sequencing was blood. This chain links TRBV10-3 with TRBJ2-3; no reliable D call. CDR3 protein: CAISPSPDTQYF. CDR3 coding DNA: TGTGCCATCAGCCCCTCCCCAGATACGCAGTATTTT.